Sequencing of this T cell receptor beta chain was carried out in a study of cytomegalovirus exposure and HLA in healthy donors. The overall study: Earlier work reported about 110 million unique TCR beta sequences from about 170 million T cells. Study-wide findings and caveats: Researchers counted around 180 TCR beta chains as cytomegalovirus-associated. The authors assumed roughly uniform sequencing depth across donors for presence/absence analyses. It was confirmed in vitro that a few of the CMV-associated chains were specific for CMV antigens.

PCR amplification relied on 60 Vbeta primers (plus 13 Jbeta primers). Generated by immunoSEQ multiplex PCR, the TCRdb table keeps only in-frame clones and is missing some. The sample carries about 160,000 clones, approximately 85% recorded once. The CDR3 sequence is 14 residues long. Germline V gives CDR1 SSHAT, CDR2 FNYEAQ (reference sequence). Remarks on this clone: What it recognizes is unknown. One junction end does not reproduce the germline sequence, and a read error may be involved.

The receptor was isolated from a girl aged 2 to 9 in good health and CMV-seropositive. Sequenced: PBMCs. This chain uses TRBV7-7 with TRBJ2-1, with D unresolved. The CDR3 DNA is TGTGCTAGCAGCTTAGGCGCAGGTGCCGATGAGCAGTTCTTC. Its translation is CASSLGAGADEQFF.